The next 8 T cell receptor beta chains were all read from a single sample in a study of T cells after yellow fever vaccination. TCRdb itself ran the 5' RACE reads through MiXCR, one entry per CDR3 protein. The sample lists 140,000 to 150,000 distinct CDR3 sequences, more than 6.5% seen once, with about 0.6% in the top ten. The input for sequencing was CD4+ T cells sorted from PBMCs, taken 10 days after the yellow fever booster vaccination. These receptors all stem from a man between 25 and 39 years old who received the YFV17D yellow fever vaccine.

This clonotype was seen at least ten times. CDR3: CASSQADGSTDTQYF. CDR3 in DNA: TGCGCCAGCAGCCAAGCAGACGGAAGCACAGATACGCAGTATTTT. The V call is TRBV4-3, the J call TRBJ2-3; D unclear. The V gene's germline CDR1 is LGHNA and CDR2 YSLEER. The CDR3 covers 15 residues. V gave up 1 base and J gave up 0 bases, with 8 bases separating them.

This clonotype occurred many times. This chain connects TRBV20-1 to TRBJ2-1, with TRBD1 matching over 10 bases. Germline CDR1 is DFQATT and CDR2 is SNEGSKA (reference sequence). CDR3 length equals 15 residues. Germline trimming cut 0 bases from V and 3 bases from J; bases unmatched to any gene: 2. Here the CDR3 DNA reads TGCAGTGCTAGAGACGGACAGGGGGACTACAATGAGCAGTTCTTC. Its translation: CSARDGQGDYNEQFF.

CDR3 in amino acids: CASSSTGQGANVLTF. The CDR3 DNA is TGTGCCAGCAGTTCCACGGGGCAGGGGGCCAACGTCCTGACTTTC. The rearrangement links TRBV28 to TRBJ2-6; D may match TRBD1 or TRBD2 (5 bases each). The germline V gene has CDR1 MDHEN and CDR2 SYDVKM. There are 15 residues in the CDR3. Trimming took off 4 bases at V and 4 bases at J, with 11 bases between the two ends.

Ten or more counts support this clonotype. The chain employs TRBV27 and TRBJ2-3, with 12 bases matching TRBD2. V lost 4 bases, J lost 9 bases, and 14 bases stayed unmatched. The CDR3 contains 17 residues. Germline V gives CDR1 MNHEY, CDR2 SMNVEV (reference sequence). This chain's CDR3 is CASSSRLAGALQMTQYF. As DNA, the CDR3 is TGTGCCAGCAGTTCCAGACTAGCGGGAGCCCTCCAGATGACGCAGTATTTT.

The sample holds many counts of this clonotype. V gene TRBV3-1 combines with J gene TRBJ2-7, with 7 positions matching TRBD2. This CDR3 is built from 18 residues. CDR1 is LGHDT, CDR2 YNNKEL, per germline (reference sequence). V dropped 4 bases and J dropped 5; count of bases not matched to a gene: 20. The CDR3 loop reads CASSPRVNLAAGVNEQYF. Written as DNA, the CDR3 is TGTGCCAGCAGCCCGCGGGTCAATCTAGCGGCTGGGGTGAACGAGCAGTACTTC.

This rearrangement joins TRBV5-6 to TRBJ2-7, with 10 bases aligning to TRBD2. The V gene end was trimmed by 3 bases and the J gene end by 5 bases; junction bases not matched to a gene: 2. Germline CDR1 and CDR2: SGHDT and YYEEEE. CDR3 length: 13 residues. CDR3 residues: CASSYGTSDEQYF. The CDR3 coding sequence is TGTGCCAGCAGCTACGGGACTAGCGACGAGCAGTACTTC.

V and J are TRBV20-1 and TRBJ1-1; a possible D gene is TRBD1 (6 bases). CDR3 size: 12 residues. The V gene's germline CDR1 is DFQATT and CDR2 SNEGSKA (reference sequence). The V end lost 4 bases, the J end lost 10 bases, and 16 bases lay between the germline ends. This CDR3 is CSAKGGEIGAFF. The CDR3 nucleotides are TGCAGTGCTAAAGGGGGAGAGATCGGAGCTTTCTTT.

The sample holds many counts of this clonotype. The chain links TRBV20-1 to TRBJ2-7, with 14 bases matching TRBD2. V shed 7 bases, J shed 3 bases, and the junction held 5 bases outside the gene matches. Germline V gene data show CDR1 as DFQATT and CDR2 as SNEGSKA (reference sequence). The CDR3 consists of 14 residues. The CDR3 DNA reads TGCAGTGTTGTGGGGACTAGCGGGAGCTACGAGCAGTACTTC. Amino acid sequence: CSVVGTSGSYEQYF.